A selection of T cell receptor beta chains follows, all from one sample in a study of PD-1 blockade in classical Hodgkin lymphoma. Assay used: immunoSEQ multiplex PCR; TCRdb lists only in-frame clones, some missing. The repertoire has tens of thousands of clones, roughly nine tenths of them found once; the top ten carry under 13%. This specimen consisted of peripheral blood mononuclear cells (PBMCs), obtained before the fourth cycle of nivolumab. These receptors all come from a human donor with classical Hodgkin lymphoma. Each CDR3 is given with its conserved first and last residue. The D gene is left open where the match is weak. Size is omitted from some rows. Given values are once, few, many or a class for expanded clones.

abundance | j_gene | d_gene | v_gene | CDR3aa | CDR3nt
NA | TRBJ2-3 | NA | TRBV5-6 | CASSETTDTQYF | TGTGCCAGCAGCGAAACCACAGATACGCAGTATTTT
once | TRBJ2-3 | TRBD2 | TRBV19 | CASSIGAGGPADTQYF | TGTGCCAGTAGTATTGGGGCGGGGGGGCCCGCAGATACGCAGTATTTT
large | TRBJ1-5 | NA | TRBV4-1 | CASSQGGLGDNQPQHF | TGCGCCAGCAGCCAAGGGGGGCTAGGAGACAATCAGCCCCAGCATTTT
NA | TRBJ1-4 | NA | TRBV4-1 | CASRGSTATNEKLFF | TGCGCCAGCAGAGGGTCAACAGCAACTAATGAAAAACTGTTTTTT
few | TRBJ1-5 | NA | TRBV19 | CASSSPSASPQHF | TGTGCCAGTAGTTCACCGTCCGCTTCCCCCCAGCATTTT
NA | TRBJ1-6 | NA | TRBV5-1 | CASSHSGGNSPLHF | TGCGCCAGCAGCCACTCCGGGGGAAATTCACCCCTCCACTTT
once | TRBJ2-3 | NA | TRBV29-1 | CSVGPATDTQYF | TGCAGCGTGGGACCTGCCACAGATACGCAGTATTTT
NA | TRBJ2-5 | TRBD2 | TRBV6-5 | CASSYLAGGPTRTQYF | TGTGCCAGCAGTTACCTAGCGGGGGGCCCAACGCGGACCCAGTACTTC
NA | TRBJ2-7 | NA | TRBV7-7 | CASSPRTEGEQYF | TGTGCTAGCAGCCCCAGGACAGAGGGCGAGCAGTACTTC
NA | TRBJ1-2 | NA | TRBV7-3 | CASSLSGPPGKGYTF | TGTGCCAGCAGCTTATCGGGGCCGCCCGGGAAGGGCTACACCTTC
NA | TRBJ2-1 | TRBD2 | TRBV7-3 | CASSLALPLVAGVNEQFF | TGTGCCAGCAGCTTAGCCCTACCATTGGTAGCGGGGGTCAATGAGCAGTTCTTC
once | TRBJ2-3 | NA | TRBV27 | CASAPGGSTDTQYF | TGTGCCAGCGCGCCCGGCGGTAGCACAGATACGCAGTATTTT
NA | TRBJ1-1 | NA | TRBV6-1 | CASSEPGSVSEAFF | TGTGCCAGCAGTGAACCGGGGTCGGTCTCTGAAGCTTTCTTT
once | TRBJ1-1 | TRBD1 | TRBV28 | CASRQIRGVPEAFF | TGTGCCAGCAGGCAGATCAGGGGGGTACCTGAAGCTTTCTTT
NA | TRBJ2-1 | NA | TRBV4-1 | CAVRDQDSNEQFF | TGCGCAGTTAGGGACCAGGACTCCAATGAGCAGTTCTTC
NA | TRBJ1-1 | NA | TRBV2 | CASSEAPGRGANTEAFF | TGTGCCAGCAGTGAAGCGCCGGGACGAGGGGCAAACACTGAAGCTTTCTTT
NA | TRBJ2-1 | TRBD1 | TRBV19 | CASSIGDSPNNEQFF | TGTGCCAGTAGTATAGGGGACAGTCCCAACAATGAGCAGTTCTTC
NA | TRBJ2-2 | NA | TRBV15 | CATSRYLGVGELFF | TGTGCCACCAGCAGATATTTGGGGGTCGGGGAGCTGTTTTTT
NA | TRBJ2-3 | NA | TRBV12-5 | CASGYNTDTQYF | TGTGCTAGTGGTTATAACACAGATACGCAGTATTTT
NA | TRBJ1-2 | NA | TRBV30 | CAWGSGLYGYTF | TGTGCCTGGGGTAGTGGCCTCTATGGCTACACCTTC
NA | TRBJ2-5 | NA | TRBV28 | CASSPGTFQETQYF | TGTGCCAGCAGCCCCGGGACGTTCCAAGAGACCCAGTACTTC
once | TRBJ1-3 | NA | TRBV19 | CASLSPTPRDRNTIYF | TGTGCCAGTCTTTCCCCGACGCCCAGGGACCGAAACACCATATATTTT
NA | TRBJ2-5 | NA | TRBV18 | CASSPWALRETQYF | TGTGCCAGCTCACCCTGGGCTCTAAGGGAGACCCAGTACTTC
NA | TRBJ1-6 | NA | TRBV11-2 | CASSLLRDSPLHF | TGTGCCAGCAGCTTACTACGGGACTCACCCCTCCACTTT
NA | TRBJ1-1 | TRBD1 | TRBV6-1 | CASSERGQGMNTEAFF | TGTGCCAGCAGTGAAAGGGGACAGGGCATGAACACTGAAGCTTTCTTT
NA | TRBJ2-6 | NA | TRBV18 | CASSPAQGTGANVLTF | TGTGCCAGCTCCCCCGCACAGGGTACTGGGGCCAACGTCCTGACTTTC
NA | TRBJ2-1 | NA | TRBV5-1 | CASSLNGHEQFF | TGCGCCAGCAGCTTGAACGGTCATGAGCAGTTCTTC